These 26 T cell receptor beta chains originate from one sample sequenced in a study of shared clonotypes between healthy human individuals. CD45RO-negative cells were positively selected for CCR7, leaving out terminally differentiated effector memory CD45RA+ cells. Here immunoSEQ multiplex PCR was the method, and the copy in TCRdb shows in-frame clones only, minus some. The profile shows millions of clones, over 85% of them singletons. The sequenced sample was naive CD8+ T cells sorted from blood. The receptors come from a man younger than 35 in good health.

V usage is TRBV7-3 and J usage is TRBJ2-1, with a weak D call TRBD1 (6 bases). This CDR3 is built from 13 residues. V was trimmed by 6 bases and J by 9 bases, leaving 15 bases between them. The germline gives CDR1 SGHTA, CDR2 FQGTGA. This CDR3 is CASSSTGRSEQFF. The CDR3 DNA sequence: TGTGCCAGCAGTTCTACAGGGAGAAGTGAGCAGTTCTTC. Variable domain in full (rest from reference TRBV7-3 and TRBJ2-1): GAGVSQTPSNKVTEKGKYVELRCDPISGHTALYWYRQSLGQGPEFLIYFQGTGAADDSGLPNDRFFAVRPEGSVSTLKIQRTERGDSAVYLCASSSTGRSEQFFGPGTRLTVL.

This clone was observed once. The rearrangement uses TRBV9 and TRBJ2-7; TRBD1 is a possible D gene (6 bases). V was pared by 4 bases and J by 12 bases, with 26 bases between. The CDR3 is 15 amino acids. Germline CDR1 reads SGDLS; CDR2 reads YYNGEE. CDR3 nucleotide sequence: TGTGCCAGCAGCCTTCGACAGGTTTTCCAGTTACGACGGTACTTC. Protein sequence: CASSLRQVFQLRRYF.

The chain uses TRBV2 and TRBJ2-6; D is ambiguous. The CDR3 sequence is 14 residues long. Germline-derived CDR1 and CDR2 are SNHLY and FYNNEI. V lost 8 bases, J lost 0 bases, and 8 bases lay in between. CDR3 residues: CASSSVSGANVLTF. Here the CDR3 DNA reads TGTGCCAGCTCGTCGGTCTCTGGGGCCAACGTCCTGACTTTC.

The chain employs TRBV9 and TRBJ1-6; tentatively, D is TRBD1 (5 bases). The CDR3 has 17 amino acids. Germline loops: CDR1 SGDLS, CDR2 YYNGEE. V lost 0 bases, J lost 3 bases, and 13 bases lay in between. This chain's CDR3 is CASSVEAGTYYNSPLHF. The DNA for the CDR3 is TGTGCCAGCAGCGTAGAAGCAGGGACCTACTATAATTCACCCCTCCACTTT.

A few counts support this clone. This rearrangement joins TRBV5-4 to TRBJ1-1, with D maybe TRBD1 (5 bases). CDR1 and CDR2 from the germline V gene are SGHNT and YYREEE (reference sequence). Between the trimmed V and J ends, which lost 4 bases and 7 bases, there was a span of 14 bases. The CDR3 is 13 residues long. The CDR3 sequence: CASSLSGANEAFF. Written as DNA, the CDR3 is TGTGCCAGCAGCCTTTCCGGGGCTAATGAAGCTTTCTTT.

This chain links TRBV7-6 with TRBJ1-2; weak D call: TRBD1 (6 bases). The CDR3 covers 16 residues. Germline CDR1 is SGHVS and CDR2 is FNYEAQ. With 3 bases removed from V and 1 base from J, the gap between germline ends came to 15 bases. CDR3 in DNA: TGTGCCAGCAGCTTGGGTCTGGACAGTAATAACTATGGCTACACCTTC. It codes for CASSLGLDSNNYGYTF.

Turning to this clone: The sample holds other DNA sequences that translate to the same CDR3. The CDR3 spells CASSFTGGDYEQYF. The CDR3 coding sequence is TGTGCCAGCAGTTTCACGGGGGGGGACTACGAGCAGTACTTC. The rearrangement links TRBV27 to TRBJ2-7; 8 nucleotides align to TRBD2. J lost 3 bases, V lost 3 bases, and 4 bases had no gene match. Germline CDR1 MNHEY, CDR2 SMNVEV (reference sequence). The CDR3 extends over 14 amino acids.

The count of this clone is one. This chain connects TRBV27 to TRBJ2-7; 9 nucleotides agree with TRBD1. The germline V gene has CDR1 MNHEY and CDR2 SMNVEV (reference sequence). The CDR3 totals 14 residues. V shed 6 bases, J shed 4 bases, and the junction held 7 bases outside the gene matches. Here the CDR3 DNA reads TGTGCCAGCAGAGACACAGGGGGCCAGTACGAGCAGTACTTC. Protein sequence: CASRDTGGQYEQYF.

The chain has TRBV2 and TRBJ2-5; D call uncertain. V was trimmed by 10 bases and J by 5 bases, leaving 14 bases between them. Germline assignment: CDR1 SNHLY and CDR2 FYNNEI. The CDR3 is 12 amino acids. CDR3 bases: TGTGCCACCGACGGCACCTCCGAGACCCAGTACTTC. It is translated as CATDGTSETQYF.

Note on this clone: The same CDR3 also results from other DNA sequences found in this sample. This chain connects TRBV27 to TRBJ2-7; a weak D match, TRBD1 (6 bases). In germline, CDR1 is MNHEY, CDR2 SMNVEV (reference sequence). Between the trimmed V and J ends, which lost 6 bases and 2 bases, there was a span of 11 bases. The CDR3 is 13 amino acids. Written as DNA, the CDR3 is TGTGCCAGCAGGCTAACAGGGACCTACGAGCAGTACTTC. It yields the protein CASRLTGTYEQYF.

This clone was seen once. As DNA, the CDR3 is TGCGCCAGCAGCAACAGGGGGATAGACGAGCAGTACTTC. This translates into CASSNRGIDEQYF. The chain couples TRBV4-1 to TRBJ2-7; 8 positions agree with TRBD1. The CDR3 extends over 13 amino acids. V trimming: 5 bases; J trimming: 5 bases; junction bases outside the gene matches: 5. Germline CDR1 reads MGHRA; CDR2 reads YSYEKL.

The chain joins TRBV7-3 to TRBJ2-2; 7 positions agree with TRBD1. V shed 5 bases, J shed 7 bases, and the junction held 7 bases outside the gene matches. This CDR3 comprises 14 residues. CDR1 is SGHTA, CDR2 FQGTGA, per germline. The CDR3 DNA is TGTGCCAGCAGCCCGACAGGGTTTGACGGGGAGCTGTTTTTT. Its protein is CASSPTGFDGELFF.

V gene TRBV27 combines with J gene TRBJ1-2; no definite D call. The CDR3 contains 14 residues. Per the germline V gene, CDR1 is MNHEY and CDR2 is SMNVEV (reference sequence). V lost 3 bases, J lost 7 bases, and 15 bases lay in between. CDR3 nucleotide sequence: TGTGCCAGCAGTTTTACCGGGAGCCCACCTGGCTACACCTTC. Residues: CASSFTGSPPGYTF.

The chain recombines TRBV7-9 with TRBJ2-4; D gene unclear. The CDR3 has 15 amino acids. The germline gives CDR1 SEHNR, CDR2 FQNEAQ (reference sequence). Trimming stripped 5 bases from V and 0 bases from J, with 11 bases between. CDR3 amino acids: CASSPGSAAKNIQYF. The CDR3 bases are TGTGCCAGCAGCCCCGGGTCAGCAGCCAAAAACATTCAGTACTTC.

This sequence joins TRBV30 and TRBJ2-3, with 11 nucleotides matching TRBD1. The germline CDR1 and CDR2 sequences are GTSNPN and SVGIG (reference sequence). V shed 2 bases, J shed 6 bases, and the junction held 4 bases outside the gene matches. The CDR3 totals 14 residues. CDR3: CAWSSGQGVDTQYF. Written as DNA, the CDR3 is TGTGCCTGGAGTTCGGGACAGGGGGTTGATACGCAGTATTTT.

V gene TRBV7-2 combines with J gene TRBJ2-3; D may be TRBD1 or TRBD2 (6 bases each). There are 15 residues in the CDR3. Looked up from germline, CDR1 is SGHTA and CDR2 is FQGNSA. V dropped 2 bases and J dropped 2 bases, with 11 bases sitting between them. CDR3 residues: CASSLWGAVTDTQYF. The DNA of the CDR3 is TGTGCCAGCAGCTTATGGGGGGCGGTCACAGATACGCAGTATTTT.

The gene calls are TRBV6-5 and TRBJ2-2, with unresolved D. Between the trimmed V and J ends, which lost 4 bases and 6 bases, there was a span of 15 bases. The CDR3 length is 15 residues. Germline V CDR1 and CDR2: MNHEY, SVGAGI. The CDR3 region has the DNA TGTGCCAGCAGTTCCAAGATAGGGTGGTCCGGGGAGCTGTTTTTT. It codes for CASSSKIGWSGELFF.

This clone has a single count. The sample carries other DNA sequences with the same CDR3. The V gene is TRBV4-3, the J gene TRBJ2-7, with D possibly TRBD2 on 6 matching bases. V lost 0 bases and J 2 bases, leaving 11 bases between the germline ends. Germline V gene data show CDR1 as LGHNA and CDR2 as YSLEER. This CDR3 is built from 15 residues. CDR3 amino acids: CASSQDPAGAYEQYF. The CDR3 coding sequence is TGCGCCAGCAGCCAAGACCCAGCGGGTGCCTACGAGCAGTACTTC.

This chain uses TRBV5-4 with TRBJ2-5, with D perhaps assigned TRBD1 or TRBD2 (5 bases each). Trimming removed 2 bases at V and 5 bases at J, with 10 bases between. The length of the CDR3 is 13 residues. Germline lookup yields CDR1 SGHNT and CDR2 YYREEE (reference sequence). As DNA, the CDR3 is TGTGCCAGCAGCTTCCGGGGCATGGAGACCCAGTACTTC. Translated, it gives CASSFRGMETQYF.

This clone was recorded once. At the DNA level, this CDR3 is encoded by other sequences in the same sample as well. The CDR3 is CASSIGQGGSYEQYF. In DNA, the CDR3 is TGTGCCAGTAGTATAGGACAGGGTGGTTCGTACGAGCAGTACTTC. The gene calls are TRBV19 and TRBJ2-7; TRBD1 aligns across 7 bases. The CDR3 is 15 residues long. CDR1 and CDR2 from the germline V gene are LNHDA and SQIVND (reference sequence). Trimming at V came to 1 base and at J to 4 bases, leaving 7 bases not matched to a gene.

The genes are TRBV10-3 and TRBJ2-7; 11 bases fit TRBD2. After removal of 6 bases from V and 0 bases from J, the junction contained 4 bases not matched to a gene. This CDR3 spans 15 amino acids. Germline-derived CDR1 and CDR2 are ENHRY and SYGVKD. For the CDR3, the DNA is TGTGCCATCAGGGAGGGGACTAGCGGCTCCTACGAGCAGTACTTC. This gives the protein CAIREGTSGSYEQYF.

The genes are TRBV27 and TRBJ1-2; no clear D gene. The CDR3 is 16 amino acids. Between the trimmed V and J ends, which lost 3 bases and 8 bases, there was a span of 22 bases. CDR1 and CDR2 (germline): MNHEY, SMNVEV (reference sequence). The chain's CDR3 is CASSFPIPARLGGYTF. In DNA form, the CDR3 reads TGTGCCAGCAGTTTCCCAATCCCGGCCAGGCTAGGGGGCTACACCTTC.

The chain has TRBV5-1 and TRBJ1-5; weak D call: TRBD1 (5 bases). CDR3 length: 15 residues. Germline assignment: CDR1 SGHRS and CDR2 YFSETQ. V lost 0 bases, J lost 3 bases, and 10 bases lay in between. The CDR3 DNA sequence: TGCGCCAGCAGCTTGGAGTGGGGGTCCAATCAGCCCCAGCATTTT. This sequence encodes CASSLEWGSNQPQHF.

The V and J genes are TRBV2 and TRBJ2-5; D is perhaps TRBD1 (5 bases). Trimming shortened V by 2 bases and J by 2 bases, and 9 bases separated the two germline ends. This CDR3 is built from 14 residues. The germline V gene has CDR1 SNHLY and CDR2 FYNNEI. The CDR3 is CASSESRAQETQYF. Written as DNA, the CDR3 is TGTGCCAGCAGTGAAAGCAGGGCGCAAGAGACCCAGTACTTC.

As regards this clone: At the DNA level, this CDR3 is encoded by other sequences in the same sample as well. This rearrangement joins TRBV9 to TRBJ2-7, with 11 bases lining up with TRBD1. Germline CDR1 SGDLS, CDR2 YYNGEE. The length of the CDR3 is 15 residues. With 3 bases clipped from V and 0 bases from J, the junction kept 2 bases outside the gene matches. The CDR3, as DNA: TGTGCCAGCAGCGCCGGGACAGGGGGCTCCTACGAGCAGTACTTC. This encodes CASSAGTGGSYEQYF.

The genes are TRBV19 and TRBJ2-7, with 7 bases aligning to TRBD2. Losses at the gene ends were 5 bases for V and 2 bases for J; bases not matched to a gene: 6. Germline lookup yields CDR1 LNHDA and CDR2 SQIVND (reference sequence). This CDR3 has 14 amino acids. In DNA form, the CDR3 reads TGTGCCAGTAGTCCGGGACTAAGTCCCTACGAGCAGTACTTC. Amino acid sequence: CASSPGLSPYEQYF.